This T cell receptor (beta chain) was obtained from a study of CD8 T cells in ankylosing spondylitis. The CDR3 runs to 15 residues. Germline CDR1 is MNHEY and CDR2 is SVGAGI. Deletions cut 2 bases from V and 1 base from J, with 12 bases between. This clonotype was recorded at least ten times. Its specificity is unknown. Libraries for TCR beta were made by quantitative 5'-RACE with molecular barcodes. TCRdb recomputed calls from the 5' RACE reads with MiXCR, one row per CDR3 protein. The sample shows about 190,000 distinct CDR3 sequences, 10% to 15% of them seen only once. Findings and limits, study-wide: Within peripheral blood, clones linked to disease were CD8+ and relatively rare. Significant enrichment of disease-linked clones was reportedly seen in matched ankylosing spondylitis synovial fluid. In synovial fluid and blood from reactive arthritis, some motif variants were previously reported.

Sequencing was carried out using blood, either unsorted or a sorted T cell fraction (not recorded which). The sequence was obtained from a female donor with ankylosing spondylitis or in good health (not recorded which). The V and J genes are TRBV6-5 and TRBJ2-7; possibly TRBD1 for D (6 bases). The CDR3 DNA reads TGTGCCAGCAGTTACCCGTCAGACAGGTCCTACGAGCAGTACTTC. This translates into CASSYPSDRSYEQYF.